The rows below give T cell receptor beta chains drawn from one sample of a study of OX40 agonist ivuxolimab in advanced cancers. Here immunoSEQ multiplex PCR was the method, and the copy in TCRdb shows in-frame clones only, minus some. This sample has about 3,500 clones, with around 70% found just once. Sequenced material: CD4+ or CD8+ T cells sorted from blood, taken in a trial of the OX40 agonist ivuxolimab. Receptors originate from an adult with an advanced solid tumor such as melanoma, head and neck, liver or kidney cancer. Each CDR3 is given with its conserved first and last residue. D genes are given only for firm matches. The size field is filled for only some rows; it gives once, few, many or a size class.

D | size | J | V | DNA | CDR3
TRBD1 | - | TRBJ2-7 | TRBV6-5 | TGTGCCAGCAGTTACTCGGAAGACAGGGCCTACGAGCAGTACTTC | CASSYSEDRAYEQYF
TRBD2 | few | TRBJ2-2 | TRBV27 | TGTGCCAGCAGTCCGAGTTTAGCGGGCGGGGAGCTGTTTTTT | CASSPSLAGGELFF
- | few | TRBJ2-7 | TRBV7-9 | TGTGCCAGCAGCCGTGGGATCTCCTACGAGCAGTACTTC | CASSRGISYEQYF
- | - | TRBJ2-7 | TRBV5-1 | TGCGCCAGCAGCTTGGACAGAGCCTACGAGCAGTACTTC | CASSLDRAYEQYF
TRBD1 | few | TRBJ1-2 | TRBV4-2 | TGTGCCAGCAGCCCAGGGGGGGGCGAAAGCTATGGCTACACCTTC | CASSPGGGESYGYTF
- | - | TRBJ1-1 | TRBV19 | TGTGCCAGTAGAGGCGGGACACTTCCTGAAGCTTTCTTT | CASRGGTLPEAFF
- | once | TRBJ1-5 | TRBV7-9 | TGTGCCAGCAGCCCGGGGGGCTGGAATCAGCCCCAGCATTTT | CASSPGGWNQPQHF
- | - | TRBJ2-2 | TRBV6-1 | TGTGCCAGCACTGCAGGGTACGACACCGGGGAGCTGTTTTTT | CASTAGYDTGELFF
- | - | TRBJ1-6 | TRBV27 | TGTGCCAGCACCATAGCCCAGGGTTATAATTCACCCCTCCACTTT | CASTIAQGYNSPLHF
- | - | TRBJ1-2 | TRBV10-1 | TGCGCCAGCAGTATCGAGGGATCGCGAAAGACCTATGGCTACACCTTC | CASSIEGSRKTYGYTF
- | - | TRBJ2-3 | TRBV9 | TGTGCCAGCAGCGTGGGACGATACACAGATACGCAGTATTTT | CASSVGRYTDTQYF
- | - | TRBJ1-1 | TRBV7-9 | TGTGCCAGCAGTCTAGGGTTGACAGTTTTCTTT | CASSLGLTVFF
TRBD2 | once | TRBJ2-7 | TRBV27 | TGTGCCAGCAGTCGGGGAGGGGAGCAGTACTTC | CASSRGGEQYF
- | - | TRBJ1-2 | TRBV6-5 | TGTGCCAGCACCGGACAGAATGATAACTATGGCTACACCTTC | CASTGQNDNYGYTF
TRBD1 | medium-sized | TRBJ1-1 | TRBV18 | TGTGCCAGCTCCGAGACAGGGGACACTGAAGCTTTCTTT | CASSETGDTEAFF
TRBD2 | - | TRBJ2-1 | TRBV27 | TGTGCCAGCAGTGCAATAGCGGGGGTAGCCAGTAATGAGCAGTTCTTC | CASSAIAGVASNEQFF
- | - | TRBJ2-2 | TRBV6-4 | TGTGCCAGCAACCCTGGACAGAGCGCCGGGGAGCTGTTTTTT | CASNPGQSAGELFF